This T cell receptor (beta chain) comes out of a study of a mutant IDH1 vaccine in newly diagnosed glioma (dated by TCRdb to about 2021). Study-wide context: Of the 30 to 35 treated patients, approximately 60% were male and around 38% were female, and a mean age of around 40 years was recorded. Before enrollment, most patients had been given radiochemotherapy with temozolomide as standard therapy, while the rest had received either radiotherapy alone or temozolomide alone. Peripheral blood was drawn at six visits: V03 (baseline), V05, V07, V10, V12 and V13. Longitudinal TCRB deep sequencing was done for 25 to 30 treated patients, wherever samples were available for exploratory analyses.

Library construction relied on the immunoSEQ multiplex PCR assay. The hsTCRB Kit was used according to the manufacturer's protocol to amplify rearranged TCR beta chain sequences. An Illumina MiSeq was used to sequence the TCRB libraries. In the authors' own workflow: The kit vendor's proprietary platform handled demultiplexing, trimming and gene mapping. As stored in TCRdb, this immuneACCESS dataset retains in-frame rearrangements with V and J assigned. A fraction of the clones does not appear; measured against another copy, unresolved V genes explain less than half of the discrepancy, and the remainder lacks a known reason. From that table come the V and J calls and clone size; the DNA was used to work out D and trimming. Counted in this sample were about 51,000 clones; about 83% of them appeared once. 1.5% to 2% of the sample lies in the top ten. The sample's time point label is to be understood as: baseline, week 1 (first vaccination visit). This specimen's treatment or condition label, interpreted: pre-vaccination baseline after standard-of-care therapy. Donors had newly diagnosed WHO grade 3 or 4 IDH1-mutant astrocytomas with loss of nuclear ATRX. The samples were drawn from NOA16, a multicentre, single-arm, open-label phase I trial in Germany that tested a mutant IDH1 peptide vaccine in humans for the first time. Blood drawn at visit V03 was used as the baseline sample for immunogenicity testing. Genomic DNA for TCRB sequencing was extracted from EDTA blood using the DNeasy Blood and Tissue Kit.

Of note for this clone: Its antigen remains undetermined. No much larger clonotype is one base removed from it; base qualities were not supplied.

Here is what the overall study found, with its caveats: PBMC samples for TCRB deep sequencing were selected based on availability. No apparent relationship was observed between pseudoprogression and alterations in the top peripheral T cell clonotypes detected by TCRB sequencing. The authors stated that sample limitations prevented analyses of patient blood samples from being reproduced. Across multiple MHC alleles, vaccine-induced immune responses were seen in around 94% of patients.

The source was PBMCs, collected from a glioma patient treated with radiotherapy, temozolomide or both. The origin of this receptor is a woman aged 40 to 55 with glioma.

The CDR3 in this case is CSVEETILRETQYF. The DNA reads TGCAGCGTTGAAGAAACGATTTTGCGGGAGACCCAGTACTTC. The chain employs TRBV29-1 and TRBJ2-5, with the D gene call left open. Taken from cysteine to phenylalanine, the CDR3 has 14 residues. The retained sequence is limited to the CDR3, 42 bases, with the frame set at the first base. The germline ends are 13 bases apart after V is trimmed by 0 bases and J by 5 bases. For CDR1 and CDR2, the germline V gene lists SQVTM and ANQGSEA.